This T cell receptor beta chain was identified in a study of identical twins. At least ten counts were recorded for this clonotype. Its antigen remains unknown. Study findings and constraints: For out-of-frame alpha sequences shared by twins, low generation probability was in excess.

In TCRdb, the 5' RACE reads were re-called with MiXCR into one record per CDR3 protein. The sample contains 200,000 to 250,000 distinct CDR3 sequences, roughly 7% of which appear only once. CDR1 is SGHDN, CDR2 FVKESK, per germline. This CDR3 is 15 amino acids long. Trimming stripped 0 bases from V and 3 bases from J, with 11 bases between. The data were also submitted as part of a second study, on yellow fever vaccine responses in identical twins.

This receptor was identified in a woman aged 18-29 years in good health. The chain carries TRBV14 and TRBJ1-1; D is unresolved. What was sequenced was memory (CD45RO+) T cells sorted from blood. CDR3 in amino acids: CASSQDQGRHTEAFF. The CDR3 DNA follows: TGTGCCAGCAGCCAAGATCAAGGACGGCACACTGAAGCTTTCTTT.